This T cell receptor (beta chain) derives from a study of shared clonotypes between healthy human individuals. The overall study: The composition of the donors was a couple of women and three men aged 18 to 49.

There are 15 residues in the CDR3. The V end was cut by 3 bases, the J end by 0 bases, with 10 bases between. Per the germline V gene, CDR1 is MDHEN and CDR2 is SYDVKM. Findings of the study overall: When compared with the clonotypes that were shared by all four sorted-subset donors, the non-shared clonotypes turned out to have lower generation probabilities. Depth was large, yet rarefaction showed that sorted-subset sequencing was incomplete.

Naivety among CD8 cells was defined by CD45RO negativity and positive CCR7 selection, thereby excluding terminally differentiated effector memory CD45RA+ cells. Adult donors, all healthy and HIV-negative, had no recent acute infections or vaccinations. With regard to this clone: Its antigen is undetermined.

Sequencing was performed with immunoSEQ multiplex PCR; in TCRdb, only in-frame clones are kept and a portion is missing. The top ten hold more than 1.5% of the sample, which has around 2.1 million clones, about 93% seen once. The origin of this receptor is a man aged 18 to 29 in good health. Some clones in this sample may be carry-over from other donors' samples. Specimen: naive CD8+ T cells from PBMCs. The chain uses TRBV28 and TRBJ2-3; D may correspond to TRBD1 or TRBD2 (5 bases each). The CDR3 reads CASSFFGASTDTQYF. The CDR3 region has the DNA TGTGCCAGCAGTTTTTTCGGGGCAAGCACAGATACGCAGTATTTT.